These 15 T cell receptor beta chains were sequenced from one sample in a study of blood T cell repertoires in COVID-19. The protocol was immunoSEQ multiplex PCR, while the TCRdb copy is restricted to in-frame clones and leaves out a portion. The sample lists about 55,000 clones, roughly four fifths seen once, with 14% in the top ten. The specimen was peripheral blood. The receptors were sampled from a human donor in a cohort sampled during active COVID-19.

The chain recombines TRBV5-6 with TRBJ1-6; TRBD1 matches at 8 bases. V trimming: 2 bases; J trimming: 5 bases; junction bases outside the gene matches: 3. CDR3 size: 15 residues. Germline values: CDR1 SGHDT, CDR2 YYEEEE. DNA of the CDR3: TGTGCCAGCAGCTTCGTGGACAGGGATAATTCACCCCTCCACTTT. It yields the protein CASSFVDRDNSPLHF.

This chain joins TRBV12-3 or TRBV12-4 and TRBJ1-4; D is unresolved. The CDR3 totals 13 residues. V was pared by 6 bases and J by 6 bases, with 11 bases between. The CDR3 coding sequence is TGTGCCAGCAGACTGGGCAGTTATGAAAAACTGTTTTTT. Protein sequence: CASRLGSYEKLFF.

The chain recombines TRBV2 with TRBJ2-2; 7 nucleotides line up with TRBD2. Germline V gene data show CDR1 as SNHLY and CDR2 as FYNNEI. V lost 6 bases to trimming and J lost 2 bases; unmatched junction nucleotides: 3. The CDR3 is made up of 14 amino acids. The CDR3 sequence is CASRRLANTGELFF. In DNA, the CDR3 is TGTGCCAGCAGGAGACTAGCAAACACCGGGGAGCTGTTTTTT.

Note on this clone: A read error may account for a junction end that differs from germline. Other DNA sequences in the same sample also yield this CDR3. The rearrangement joins TRBV18 to TRBJ2-7; a weak D match, TRBD1 (5 bases). This CDR3 comprises 12 residues. From germline, CDR1 is KGHSH and CDR2 LQKENI. The CDR3 sequence is CASSGDRQEQYF. DNA of the CDR3: TGTGCTAGCTCAGGAGATAGACAGGAGCAGTACTTC.

This clone is medium-sized by share. The same CDR3 arises from other DNA sequences in this sample as well. This chain uses TRBV9 with TRBJ2-1; the match to TRBD2 covers 12 bases. The CDR3 runs 15 residues. Looked up from germline, CDR1 is SGDLS and CDR2 is YYNGEE. The J segment lost 7 bases and the V segment lost 3 bases, leaving 5 bases of the junction unmatched. The CDR3 DNA is TGTGCCAGCAGCGCTAGCGGGGGGGCCGGGAATGAGCAGTTCTTC. Protein: CASSASGGAGNEQFF.

J is TRBJ2-7 and V is TRBV6-2 or TRBV6-3, with D unclear. This CDR3 is built from 13 residues. V shed 0 bases and J shed 4 bases, with 7 bases lying between them. Germline V gene data show CDR1 as MNHEY and CDR2 as SVGEGT. In DNA form, the CDR3 reads TGTGCCAGCAGTTACTCCGTAGAGTACGAGCAGTACTTC. Amino acids: CASSYSVEYEQYF.

This sequence joins TRBV11-3 and TRBJ1-5, with 7 nucleotides matching TRBD1. Trimming removed 4 bases from V and 1 base from J; junction bases left unmatched: 1. Germline CDR1 reads SGHNT; CDR2 reads YENEEA. This CDR3 contains 14 residues. The DNA for the CDR3 is TGTGCCAGCAGCTCACAGGGGAGCAATCAGCCCCAGCATTTT. Translating gives CASSSQGSNQPQHF. Supplemented by reference TRBV11-3 and TRBJ1-5, the full variable domain reads EAGVVQSPRYKIIEKKQPVAFWCNPISGHNTLYWYLQNLGQGPELLIRYENEEAVDDSQLPKDRFSAERLKGVDSTLKIQPAELGDSAVYLCASSSQGSNQPQHFGDGTRLSIL.

The chain joins TRBV2 to TRBJ2-7, with 7 nucleotides matching TRBD2. With V trimmed by 6 bases and J by 3 bases, 8 bases remained unmatched. In germline, CDR1 is SNHLY, CDR2 FYNNEI. The CDR3 contains 14 residues. Written as DNA, the CDR3 is TGTGCCAGCAGGGCCCGGACTAGTAACTACGAGCAGTACTTC. Its translation: CASRARTSNYEQYF.

The chain couples TRBV7-2 to TRBJ2-3; 9 bases line up with TRBD2. V lost 3 bases, J lost 4 bases, and 11 bases stayed unmatched. Germline CDR1 reads SGHTA; CDR2 reads FQGNSA. The CDR3 sequence is 17 residues long. DNA of the CDR3: TGTGCCAGCAGCTTTTTGGGGCGGGGGGGCCGCGCAGATACGCAGTATTTT. Its protein product is CASSFLGRGGRADTQYF.

The CDR3: CASSSGTGSLSGNTIYF. The DNA for the CDR3 is TGTGCCAGCTCATCTGGGACAGGGTCCCTCTCTGGAAACACCATATATTTT. V is TRBV18 and J is TRBJ1-3, with 9 bases identical to TRBD1. The V gene end was trimmed by 5 bases and the J gene end by 0 bases; junction bases not matched to a gene: 8. The CDR3 spans 17 residues. CDR1 is KGHSH, CDR2 LQKENI, per germline.

This chain joins TRBV9 and TRBJ2-1, with D possibly matching TRBD1 (5 bases). The CDR3 is made up of 15 amino acids. Looked up from germline, CDR1 is SGDLS and CDR2 is YYNGEE. Trimming cost V 2 bases and J 3 bases, with 12 bases left between them. The CDR3 spells CASSVQGNGYNEQFF. The CDR3 DNA reads as TGTGCCAGCAGCGTTCAGGGAAATGGCTACAATGAGCAGTTCTTC.

The count of this clone is one. This rearrangement joins TRBV19 to TRBJ2-7, with 8 bases that match TRBD1. Trimming at V came to 0 bases and at J to 8 bases, leaving 3 bases not matched to a gene. The germline V gene has CDR1 LNHDA and CDR2 SQIVND (reference sequence). CDR3 length: 13 amino acids. CDR3 in amino acids: CASSIDGQGKQYF. The DNA of the CDR3 is TGTGCCAGTAGTATAGACGGACAGGGCAAGCAGTACTTC.

The chain uses TRBV3-1 (or the pseudogene TRBV3-2) and TRBJ2-7; D is ambiguous. V lost 0 bases, J lost 6 bases, and 6 bases lay in between. The V gene's germline CDR1 is LGHDT and CDR2 YNNKEL (reference sequence). This CDR3 is built from 12 residues. This CDR3 is CASSQDRTEQYF. DNA of the CDR3: TGTGCCAGCAGCCAAGATAGAACCGAGCAGTACTTC.

The rearrangement uses TRBV19 and TRBJ1-3, with 7 bases that match TRBD1. J gave up 0 bases and V 5 bases, and 13 bases lay outside the gene matches. CDR3 length: 18 amino acids. Germline values: CDR1 LNHDA, CDR2 SQIVND (reference sequence). The CDR3 protein is CASSARPGQLSSGNTIYF. For the CDR3, the DNA is TGTGCCAGTAGTGCGCGCCCGGGACAGTTAAGCTCTGGAAACACCATATATTTT.

The count of this clone is one. The DNA for the CDR3 is TGTGCCAGCAGCGTAGCCAGCGGGGCCCAAGAGACCCAGTACTTC. Encoded protein: CASSVASGAQETQYF. The chain links TRBV9 to TRBJ2-5, with 7 bases matching TRBD2. Germline values: CDR1 SGDLS, CDR2 YYNGEE. The V segment lost 0 bases and the J segment 1 base; nucleotides outside the gene matches: 3. There are 15 residues in the CDR3.